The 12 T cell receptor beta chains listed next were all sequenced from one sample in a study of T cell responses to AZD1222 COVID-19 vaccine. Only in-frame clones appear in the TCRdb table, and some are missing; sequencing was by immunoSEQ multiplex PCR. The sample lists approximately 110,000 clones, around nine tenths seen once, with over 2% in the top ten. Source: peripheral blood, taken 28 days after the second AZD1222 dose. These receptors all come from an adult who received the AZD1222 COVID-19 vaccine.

The CDR3 region has the DNA TGTGCCAGCAGGTTGAGGGGTGAGTATAGCAATCAGCCCCAGCATTTT. It codes for CASRLRGEYSNQPQHF. V gene TRBV5-4 combines with J gene TRBJ1-5; maybe TRBD1 (5 bases). Trimming stripped 5 bases from V and 0 bases from J, with 15 bases between. This CDR3 contains 16 residues. Germline V gives CDR1 SGHNT, CDR2 YYREEE (reference sequence).

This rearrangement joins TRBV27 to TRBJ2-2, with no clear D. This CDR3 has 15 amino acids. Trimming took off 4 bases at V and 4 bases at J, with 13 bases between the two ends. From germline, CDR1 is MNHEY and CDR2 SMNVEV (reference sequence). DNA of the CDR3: TGTGCCAGCAGTTCCCTGGCTAAGGCCACCGGGGAGCTGTTTTTT. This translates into CASSSLAKATGELFF.

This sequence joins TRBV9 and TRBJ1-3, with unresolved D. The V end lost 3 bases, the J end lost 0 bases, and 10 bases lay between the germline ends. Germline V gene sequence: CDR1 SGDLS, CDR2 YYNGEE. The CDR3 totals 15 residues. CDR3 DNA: TGTGCCAGCAGCGCAGATGGGATCTCTGGAAACACCATATATTTT. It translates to CASSADGISGNTIYF.

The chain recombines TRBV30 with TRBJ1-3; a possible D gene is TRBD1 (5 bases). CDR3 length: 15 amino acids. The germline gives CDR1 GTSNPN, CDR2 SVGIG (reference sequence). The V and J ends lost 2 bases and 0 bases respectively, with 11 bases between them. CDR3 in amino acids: CAWSRGITSGNTIYF. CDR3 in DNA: TGTGCCTGGAGTAGGGGCATAACCTCTGGAAACACCATATATTTT.

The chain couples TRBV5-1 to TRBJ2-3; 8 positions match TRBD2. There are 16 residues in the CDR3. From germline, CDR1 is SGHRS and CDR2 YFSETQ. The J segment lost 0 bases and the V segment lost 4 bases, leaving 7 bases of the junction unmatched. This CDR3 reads CASSPFGGVSTDTQYF. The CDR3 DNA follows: TGCGCCAGCAGCCCGTTCGGGGGGGTTAGCACAGATACGCAGTATTTT.

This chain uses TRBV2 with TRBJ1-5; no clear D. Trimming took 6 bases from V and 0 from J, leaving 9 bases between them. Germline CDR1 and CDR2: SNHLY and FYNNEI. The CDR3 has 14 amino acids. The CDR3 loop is CASRPDGSNQPQHF. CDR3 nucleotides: TGTGCCAGCAGACCCGACGGTAGCAATCAGCCCCAGCATTTT.

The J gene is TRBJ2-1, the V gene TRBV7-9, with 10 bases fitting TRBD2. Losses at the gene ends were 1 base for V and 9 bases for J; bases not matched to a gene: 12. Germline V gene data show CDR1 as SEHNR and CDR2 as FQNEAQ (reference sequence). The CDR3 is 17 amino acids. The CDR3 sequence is CASSLEVGWASGGEQFF. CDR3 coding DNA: TGTGCCAGCAGCTTAGAAGTTGGGTGGGCTAGCGGGGGTGAGCAGTTCTTC.

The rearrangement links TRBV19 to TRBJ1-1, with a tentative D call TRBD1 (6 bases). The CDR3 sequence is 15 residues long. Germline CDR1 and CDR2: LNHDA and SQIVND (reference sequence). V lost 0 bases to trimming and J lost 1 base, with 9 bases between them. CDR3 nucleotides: TGTGCCAGTAGTATAGACGAGGACAGGAACACTGAAGCTTTCTTT. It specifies CASSIDEDRNTEAFF.

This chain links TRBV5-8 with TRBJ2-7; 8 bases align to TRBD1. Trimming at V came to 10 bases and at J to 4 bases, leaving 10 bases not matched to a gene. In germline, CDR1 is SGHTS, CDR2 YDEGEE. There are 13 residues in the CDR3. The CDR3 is CAGQGTGGYEQYF. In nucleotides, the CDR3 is TGTGCCGGCCAGGGGACAGGAGGTTACGAGCAGTACTTC.

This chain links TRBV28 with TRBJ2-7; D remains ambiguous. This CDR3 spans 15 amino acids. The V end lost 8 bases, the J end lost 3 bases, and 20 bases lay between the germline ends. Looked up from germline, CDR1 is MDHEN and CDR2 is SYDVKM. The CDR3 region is CASSFITDGNYEQYF. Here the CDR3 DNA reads TGTGCCAGCTCCTTCATTACGGATGGGAACTACGAGCAGTACTTC. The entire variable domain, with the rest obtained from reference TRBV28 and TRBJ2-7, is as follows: DVKVTQSSRYLVKRTGEKVFLECVQDMDHENMFWYRQDPGLGLRLIYFSYDVKMKEKGDIPEGYSVSREKKERFSLILESASTNQTSMYLCASSFITDGNYEQYFGPGTRLTVT.

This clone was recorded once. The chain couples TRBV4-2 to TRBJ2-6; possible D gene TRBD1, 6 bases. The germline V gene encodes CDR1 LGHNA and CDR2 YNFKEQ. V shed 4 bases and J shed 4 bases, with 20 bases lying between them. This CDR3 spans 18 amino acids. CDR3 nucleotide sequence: TGTGCCAGCAGCCCTCGACAGGACCCCGCTTTCGGGGCCAACGTCCTGACTTTC. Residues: CASSPRQDPAFGANVLTF.

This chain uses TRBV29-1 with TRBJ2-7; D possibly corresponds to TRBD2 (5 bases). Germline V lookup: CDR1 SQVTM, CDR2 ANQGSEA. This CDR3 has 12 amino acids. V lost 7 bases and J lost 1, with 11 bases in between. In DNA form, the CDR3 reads TGCAGCGGCGGGTCGTATTCCTACGAGCAGTACTTC. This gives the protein CSGGSYSYEQYF.